These 9 T cell receptor beta chains were sequenced from one sample in a study of Graves' ophthalmopathy and Graves' hyperthyroidism. RNA transcripts provided the template for amplifying TCR beta CDR3 regions. Second-round multiplex PCR came after a first-round RT-PCR that employed HTBI primers. MiXCR, applied by TCRdb to the multiplex PCR reads, yields one record per CDR3 protein. The data contain some 160,000 distinct CDR3 sequences, around 39% of them singletons. Material for sequencing was peripheral blood. The origin of the receptors is a man aged 30 to 45 with Graves' ophthalmopathy.

The chain uses TRBV7-3 and TRBJ2-2, with no clear D. The CDR3 loop spans 14 amino acids. Germline V gene data show CDR1 as SGHTA and CDR2 as FQGTGA. Deletions cut 0 bases from V and 5 bases from J, with 7 bases between. CDR3 sequence: CASSLTDRTGELFF. The CDR3 DNA follows: TGTGCCAGCAGCTTAACGGACCGTACCGGGGAGCTGTTTTTT.

This clonotype has at least ten counts. The chain is built from TRBV5-1 and TRBJ2-5; TRBD2 matches at 7 bases. This CDR3 spans 15 amino acids. V dropped 3 bases and J dropped 5; count of bases not matched to a gene: 10. CDR1 SGHRS and CDR2 YFSETQ come from the germline V gene. The CDR3 loop is CASSSLGGPSETQYF. In nucleotides, the CDR3 is TGCGCCAGCAGCTCGCTGGGAGGGCCCTCTGAGACCCAGTACTTC.

The chain employs TRBV6-1 and TRBJ2-7; 8 nucleotides line up with TRBD1. Germline V CDR1 and CDR2: MNHNS, SASEGT. The V and J ends lost 0 bases and 6 bases, in that order; junction bases with no gene match: 4. This CDR3 region has 14 residues. The CDR3 here is CASSEATGGGEQYF. CDR3 DNA sequence: TGTGCCAGCAGTGAAGCTACAGGGGGAGGCGAGCAGTACTTC.

This clonotype was counted only a few times. This sequence joins TRBV20-1 and TRBJ2-4; weak D call: TRBD1 (7 bases). The V end was cut by 6 bases, the J end by 4 bases, with 22 bases between. Per the germline V gene, CDR1 is DFQATT and CDR2 is SNEGSKA (reference sequence). The CDR3 totals 16 residues. CDR3 amino acids: CSAQTGSRGGKNIQYF. The CDR3 DNA is TGCAGTGCCCAGACAGGGAGTAGAGGGGGGAAAAACATTCAGTACTTC.

Ten or more counts support this clonotype. CDR3 protein: CSVGGSYYEQYF. CDR3 nucleotides: TGCAGCGTTGGAGGGAGCTACTACGAGCAGTACTTC. The J gene is TRBJ2-7, the V gene TRBV29-1, with D possibly being TRBD2 (5 bases). Deletions cut 4 bases from V and 3 bases from J, with 10 bases between. Germline-derived CDR1 and CDR2 are SQVTM and ANQGSEA. The CDR3 sequence is 12 residues long.

This clonotype has at least ten counts. The V and J genes are TRBV6-1 and TRBJ1-3; D gene unclear. The CDR3 runs to 15 residues. V was trimmed by 0 bases and J by 5 bases, leaving 11 bases between them. Germline values: CDR1 MNHNS, CDR2 SASEGT. The CDR3 here is CASSEAGPGRNTIYF. In DNA, the CDR3 is TGTGCCAGCAGTGAAGCAGGACCCGGCAGAAACACCATATATTTT.

The sample holds many counts of this clonotype. V and J are TRBV6-5 and TRBJ2-7; no clear D. Looked up from germline, CDR1 is MNHEY and CDR2 is SVGAGI. The germline V and J ends were trimmed by 2 bases and 1 base, with 12 bases remaining between them. This CDR3 comprises 15 residues. The CDR3 bases are TGTGCCAGCAGTTACGAAGGGTATTCTTCCTACGAGCAGTACTTC. Amino acids: CASSYEGYSSYEQYF.

This clonotype occurred many times. The chain joins TRBV12-5 to TRBJ1-5, with unresolved D. Germline loops: CDR1 LGHNT, CDR2 FRNRAP. This CDR3 is 15 amino acids long. Trimming took 2 bases from V and 4 from J, leaving 12 bases between them. Here the CDR3 reads CASGLWGSVNQPQHF. CDR3 coding DNA: TGTGCTAGTGGTTTGTGGGGATCAGTGAATCAGCCCCAGCATTTT.

This clonotype was recorded at least ten times. The J gene is TRBJ2-7, the V gene TRBV7-2; 9 bases fit TRBD2. This CDR3 has 18 amino acids. Trimming cost V 4 bases and J 3 bases; bases outside gene matches: 16. Germline CDR1 SGHTA, CDR2 FQGNSA. The CDR3 DNA sequence: TGTGCCAGCAGCTCGGCGGGCGGCGGGAGGGAACCCCACTACGAGCAGTACTTC. As protein: CASSSAGGGREPHYEQYF.